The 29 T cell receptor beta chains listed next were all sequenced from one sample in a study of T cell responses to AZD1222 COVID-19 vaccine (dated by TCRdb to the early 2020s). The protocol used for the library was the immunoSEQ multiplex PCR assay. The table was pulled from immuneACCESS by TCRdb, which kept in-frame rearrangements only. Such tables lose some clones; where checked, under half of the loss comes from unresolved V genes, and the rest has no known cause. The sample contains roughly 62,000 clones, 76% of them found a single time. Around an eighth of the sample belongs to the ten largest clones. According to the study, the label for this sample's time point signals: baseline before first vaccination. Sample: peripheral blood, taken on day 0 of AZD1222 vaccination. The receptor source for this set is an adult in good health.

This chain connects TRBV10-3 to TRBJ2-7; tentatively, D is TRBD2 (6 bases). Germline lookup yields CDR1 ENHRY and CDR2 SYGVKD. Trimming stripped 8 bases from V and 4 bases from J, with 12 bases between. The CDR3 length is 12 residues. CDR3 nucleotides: TGTGCCATCTTGCGGGGAACGTACGAGCAGTACTTC. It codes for CAILRGTYEQYF.

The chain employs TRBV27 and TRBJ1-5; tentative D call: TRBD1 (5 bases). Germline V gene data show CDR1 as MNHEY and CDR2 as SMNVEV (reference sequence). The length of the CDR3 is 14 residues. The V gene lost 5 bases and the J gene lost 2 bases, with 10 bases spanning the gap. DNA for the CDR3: TGTGCCAGCAGTCAGGGTGGGGGCAATCAGCCCCAGCATTTT. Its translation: CASSQGGGNQPQHF.

The CDR3 reads CASSLGQAYNSPLHF. DNA for the CDR3: TGCGCCAGCAGCTTGGGCCAGGCATATAATTCACCCCTCCACTTT. The genes are TRBV5-1 and TRBJ1-6; D gene uncertain. There are 15 residues in the CDR3. In germline, CDR1 is SGHRS, CDR2 YFSETQ. The V end lost 0 bases, the J end lost 4 bases, and 8 bases lay between the germline ends.

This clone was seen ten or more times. CDR3 DNA: TGTGCCAGCAGTCATAGACAGGGGTTTAATTCACCCCTCCACTTT. It translates to CASSHRQGFNSPLHF. This chain uses TRBV27 with TRBJ1-6; 8 bases align to TRBD1. The germline gives CDR1 MNHEY, CDR2 SMNVEV (reference sequence). CDR3 length equals 15 residues. Losses at the gene ends were 5 bases for V and 6 bases for J; bases not matched to a gene: 6.

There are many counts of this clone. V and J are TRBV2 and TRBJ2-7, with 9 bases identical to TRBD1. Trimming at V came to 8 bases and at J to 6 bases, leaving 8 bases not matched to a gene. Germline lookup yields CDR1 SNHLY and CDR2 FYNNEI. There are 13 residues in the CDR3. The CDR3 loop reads CASGWDREPEQYF. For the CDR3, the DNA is TGTGCCAGCGGATGGGACAGGGAACCCGAGCAGTACTTC.

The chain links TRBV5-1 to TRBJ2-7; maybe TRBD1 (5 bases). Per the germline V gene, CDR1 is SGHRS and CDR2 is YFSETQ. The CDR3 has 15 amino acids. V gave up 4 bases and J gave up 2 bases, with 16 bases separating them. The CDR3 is CASSVTSGLPYEQYF. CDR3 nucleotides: TGCGCCAGCAGCGTTACATCAGGGCTGCCCTACGAGCAGTACTTC.

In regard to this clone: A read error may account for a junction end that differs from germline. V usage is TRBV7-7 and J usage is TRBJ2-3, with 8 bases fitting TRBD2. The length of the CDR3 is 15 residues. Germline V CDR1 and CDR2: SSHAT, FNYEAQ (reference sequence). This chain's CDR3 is CASSFRGGPGDTQYF. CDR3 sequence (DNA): TGTGCTAGCAGCTTTCGCGGGGGGCCAGGGGATACGCAGTATTTT.

CDR3 sequence (DNA): TGCGCCAGCAGCTTGGGGACAGATGGCTACACCTTC. This sequence encodes CASSLGTDGYTF. This rearrangement joins TRBV5-1 to TRBJ1-2; TRBD1 might be the D (6 bases). The V and J ends lost 0 bases and 6 bases respectively, with 6 bases between them. The CDR3 spans 12 residues. Germline values: CDR1 SGHRS, CDR2 YFSETQ.

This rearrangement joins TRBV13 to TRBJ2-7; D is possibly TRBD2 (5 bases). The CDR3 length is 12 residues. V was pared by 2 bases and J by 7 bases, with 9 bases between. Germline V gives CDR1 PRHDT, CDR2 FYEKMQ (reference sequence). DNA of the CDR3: TGTGCCAGCAGCTTATCAGGAGGAGAGCAGTACTTC. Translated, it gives CASSLSGGEQYF.

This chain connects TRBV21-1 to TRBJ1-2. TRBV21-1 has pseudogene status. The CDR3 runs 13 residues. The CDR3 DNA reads TGTGCCAGCAGCAAGGGGGGAGACAGTGGCTACACCTTC. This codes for CASSKGGDSGYTF.

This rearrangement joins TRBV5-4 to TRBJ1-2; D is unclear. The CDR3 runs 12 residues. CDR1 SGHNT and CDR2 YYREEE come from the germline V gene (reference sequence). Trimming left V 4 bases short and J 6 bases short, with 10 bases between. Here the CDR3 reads CASSLYYDGYTF. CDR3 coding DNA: TGTGCCAGCAGCCTCTACTATGATGGCTACACCTTC.

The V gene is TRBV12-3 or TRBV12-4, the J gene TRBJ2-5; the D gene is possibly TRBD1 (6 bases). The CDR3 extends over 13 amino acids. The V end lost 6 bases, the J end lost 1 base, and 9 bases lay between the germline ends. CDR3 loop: CASSTGIQETQYF. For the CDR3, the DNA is TGTGCCAGCAGCACAGGGATCCAAGAGACCCAGTACTTC.

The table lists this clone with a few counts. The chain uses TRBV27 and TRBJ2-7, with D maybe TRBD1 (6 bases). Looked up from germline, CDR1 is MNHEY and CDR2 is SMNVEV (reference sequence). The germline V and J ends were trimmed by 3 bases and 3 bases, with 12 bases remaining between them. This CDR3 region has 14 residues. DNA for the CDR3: TGTGCCAGCAGTTTTCGCCCGGACAGCTACGAGCAGTACTTC. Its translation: CASSFRPDSYEQYF.

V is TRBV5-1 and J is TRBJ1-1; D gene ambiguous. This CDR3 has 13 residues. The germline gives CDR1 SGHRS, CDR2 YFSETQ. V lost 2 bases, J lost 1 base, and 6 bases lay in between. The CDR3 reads CASSLGANTEAFF. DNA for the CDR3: TGCGCCAGCAGCTTAGGCGCGAACACTGAAGCTTTCTTT.

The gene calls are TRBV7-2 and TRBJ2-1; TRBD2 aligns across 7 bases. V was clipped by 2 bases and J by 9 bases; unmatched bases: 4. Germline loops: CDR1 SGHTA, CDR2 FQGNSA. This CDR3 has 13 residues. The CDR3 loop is CASSLHVAGEQFF. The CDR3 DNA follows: TGTGCCAGCAGCTTACACGTAGCGGGTGAGCAGTTCTTC.

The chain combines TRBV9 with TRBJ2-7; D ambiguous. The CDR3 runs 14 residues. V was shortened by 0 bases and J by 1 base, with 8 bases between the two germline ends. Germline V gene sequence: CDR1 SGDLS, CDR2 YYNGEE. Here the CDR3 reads CASSVGSLSYEQYF. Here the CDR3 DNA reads TGTGCCAGCAGCGTAGGAAGTCTTTCCTACGAGCAGTACTTC.

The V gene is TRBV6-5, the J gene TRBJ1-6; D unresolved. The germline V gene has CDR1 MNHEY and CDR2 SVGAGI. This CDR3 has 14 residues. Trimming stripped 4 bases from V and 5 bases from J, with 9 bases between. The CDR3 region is CASSFELHNSPLHF. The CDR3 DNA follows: TGTGCCAGCAGTTTTGAGTTACATAATTCACCCCTCCACTTT.

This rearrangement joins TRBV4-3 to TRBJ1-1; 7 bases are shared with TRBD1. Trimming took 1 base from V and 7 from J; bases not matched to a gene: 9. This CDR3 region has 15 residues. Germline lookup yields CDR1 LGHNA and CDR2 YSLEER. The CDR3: CASSQGRGRLHEAFF. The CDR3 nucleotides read TGCGCCAGCAGCCAAGGGAGGGGGCGGTTGCATGAAGCTTTCTTT.

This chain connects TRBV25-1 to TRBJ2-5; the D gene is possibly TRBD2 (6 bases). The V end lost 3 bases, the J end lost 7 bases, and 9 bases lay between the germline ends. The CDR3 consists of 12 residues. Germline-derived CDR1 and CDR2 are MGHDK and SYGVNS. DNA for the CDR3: TGTGCCAGCAGTGACTCCGGGGGGACCCAGTACTTC. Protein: CASSDSGGTQYF.

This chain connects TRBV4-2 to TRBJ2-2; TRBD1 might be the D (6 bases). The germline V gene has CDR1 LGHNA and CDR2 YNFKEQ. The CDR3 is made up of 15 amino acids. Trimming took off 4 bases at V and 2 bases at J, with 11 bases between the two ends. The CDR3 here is CASSREQGNTGELFF. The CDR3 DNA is TGTGCCAGCAGCCGCGAACAGGGAAACACCGGGGAGCTGTTTTTT.

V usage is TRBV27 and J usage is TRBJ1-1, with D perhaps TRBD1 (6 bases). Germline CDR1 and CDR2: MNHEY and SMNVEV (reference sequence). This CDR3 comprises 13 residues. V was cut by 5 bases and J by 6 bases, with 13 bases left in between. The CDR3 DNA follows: TGTGCCAGCAGTATAGGGGGGATGGCTGAAGCTTTCTTT. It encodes CASSIGGMAEAFF.

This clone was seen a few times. The CDR3: CASSQGAVSADTQYF. CDR3 coding DNA: TGTGCCAGCAGCCAAGGGGCGGTATCTGCAGATACGCAGTATTTT. This chain uses TRBV4-2 with TRBJ2-3; D call uncertain. Germline values: CDR1 LGHNA, CDR2 YNFKEQ. V was shortened by 1 base and J by 4 bases, with 12 bases between the two germline ends. This CDR3 region has 15 residues.

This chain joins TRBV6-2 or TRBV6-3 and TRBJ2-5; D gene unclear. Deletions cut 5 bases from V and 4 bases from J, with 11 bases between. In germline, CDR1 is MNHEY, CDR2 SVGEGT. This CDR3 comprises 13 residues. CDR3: CASSPGPRETQYF. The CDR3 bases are TGTGCCAGCAGTCCCGGACCTCGAGAGACCCAGTACTTC.

DNA of the CDR3: TGTGCCAGCAGCTTGGGAGTTGGGGATCAGCCCCAGCATTTT. As protein: CASSLGVGDQPQHF. This rearrangement joins TRBV5-6 to TRBJ1-5; D is undetermined. This CDR3 is built from 14 residues. V lost 0 bases and J lost 5, with 9 bases in between. Per germline, CDR1 SGHDT and CDR2 YYEEEE.

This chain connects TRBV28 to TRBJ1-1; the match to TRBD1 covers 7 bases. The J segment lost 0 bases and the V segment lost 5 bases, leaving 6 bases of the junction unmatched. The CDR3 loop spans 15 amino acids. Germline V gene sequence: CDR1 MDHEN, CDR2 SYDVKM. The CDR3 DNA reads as TGTGCCAGCAGTCCTCGGACAGGAATGAACACTGAAGCTTTCTTT. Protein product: CASSPRTGMNTEAFF.

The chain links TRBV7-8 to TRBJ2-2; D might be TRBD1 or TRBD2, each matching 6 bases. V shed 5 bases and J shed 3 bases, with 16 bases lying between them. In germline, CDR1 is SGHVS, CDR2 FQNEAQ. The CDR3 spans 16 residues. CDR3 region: CASSLIRGPHTGELFF. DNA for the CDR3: TGTGCCAGCAGCCTAATCCGGGGGCCCCACACCGGGGAGCTGTTTTTT.

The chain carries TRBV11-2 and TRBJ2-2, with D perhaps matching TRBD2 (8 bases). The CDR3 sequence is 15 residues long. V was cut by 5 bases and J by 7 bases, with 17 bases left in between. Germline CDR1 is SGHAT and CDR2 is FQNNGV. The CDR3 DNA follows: TGTGCCAGCAGCCCCGGGAGGGGGCGAGGCGGGGAGCTGTTTTTT. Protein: CASSPGRGRGGELFF.

CDR3 DNA sequence: TGTGCTAGTGGTTCACCAGGGGAGCCCCAGCATTTT. Its translation is CASGSPGEPQHF. This chain links TRBV12-5 with TRBJ1-5; maybe TRBD1 (6 bases). The CDR3 has 12 residues. CDR1 and CDR2 (germline): LGHNT, FRNRAP. The V gene lost 4 bases and the J gene lost 8 bases, with 9 bases spanning the gap.

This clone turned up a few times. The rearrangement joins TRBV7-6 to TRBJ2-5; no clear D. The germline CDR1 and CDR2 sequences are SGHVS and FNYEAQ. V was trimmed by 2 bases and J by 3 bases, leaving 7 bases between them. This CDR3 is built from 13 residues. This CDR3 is CASSLNPEETQYF. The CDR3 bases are TGTGCCAGCAGCTTAAACCCCGAAGAGACCCAGTACTTC.